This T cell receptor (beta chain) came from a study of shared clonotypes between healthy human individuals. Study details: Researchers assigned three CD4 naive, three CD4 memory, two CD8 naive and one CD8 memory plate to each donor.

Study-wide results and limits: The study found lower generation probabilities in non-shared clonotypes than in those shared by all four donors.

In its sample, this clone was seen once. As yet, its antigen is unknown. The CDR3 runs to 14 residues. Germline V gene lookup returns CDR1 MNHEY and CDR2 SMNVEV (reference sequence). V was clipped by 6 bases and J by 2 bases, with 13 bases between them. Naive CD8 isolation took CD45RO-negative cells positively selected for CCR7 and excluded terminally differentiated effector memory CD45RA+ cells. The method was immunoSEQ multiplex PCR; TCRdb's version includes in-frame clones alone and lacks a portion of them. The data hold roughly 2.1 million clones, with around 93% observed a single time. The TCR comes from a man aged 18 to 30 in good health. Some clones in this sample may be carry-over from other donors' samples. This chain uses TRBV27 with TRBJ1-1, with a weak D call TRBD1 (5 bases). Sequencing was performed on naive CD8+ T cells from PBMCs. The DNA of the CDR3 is TGTGCCAGCAGCCCCAGGGACTCAAACACTGAAGCTTTCTTT. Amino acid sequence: CASSPRDSNTEAFF.